The 23 T cell receptor beta chains presented below share a single source sample, sequenced in a study of cytomegalovirus exposure and HLA in healthy donors. Use of 60 Vbeta and 13 Jbeta primers characterized the PCR. Profiling relied on immunoSEQ multiplex PCR, and the TCRdb table lists in-frame clones only, not all of them. This sample carries more than 110,000 clones, roughly two thirds of them seen once, and the ten largest clones take around an eighth. The sequenced sample was PBMCs. These receptors were obtained from a human donor in good health.

This clone was picked up one time. The V call is TRBV28, the J call TRBJ1-2, with TRBD1 identical over 9 bases. Germline-derived CDR1 and CDR2 are MDHEN and SYDVKM. After removal of 5 bases from V and 3 bases from J, the junction contained 13 bases not matched to a gene. This CDR3 spans 17 amino acids. This CDR3 is CASSDVWTGDVDYGYTF. The DNA for the CDR3 is TGTGCCAGCAGTGACGTATGGACAGGGGATGTCGACTATGGCTACACCTTC.

This chain connects TRBV21-1 to TRBJ1-1; the listed D gene, TRBD1, was not tested against the DNA. TRBV21-1 represents a pseudogene. The CDR3 is made up of 13 amino acids. This CDR3 is CASSGGADTEAFF. In DNA, the CDR3 is TGTGCCAGCAGTGGGGGCGCGGACACTGAAGCTTTCTTT.

The chain uses TRBV7-6 and TRBJ1-1, with TRBD1 matching over 7 bases. Per the germline V gene, CDR1 is SGHVS and CDR2 is FNYEAQ. CDR3 length: 13 residues. The V gene end was trimmed by 6 bases and the J gene end by 1 base; junction bases not matched to a gene: 2. Here the CDR3 DNA reads TGTGCCAGCAGTAGGACAGGGAACACTGAAGCTTTCTTT. It encodes CASSRTGNTEAFF.

The genes are TRBV9 and TRBJ1-2; TRBD1 aligns across 9 bases. CDR1 SGDLS and CDR2 YYNGEE come from the germline V gene. Losses at the gene ends were 5 bases for V and 8 bases for J; bases not matched to a gene: 10. CDR3 size: 14 residues. The CDR3 DNA sequence: TGTGCCAGCAGGGCCCTACAAACAGGGGGCGGCTACACCTTC. The encoded protein is CASRALQTGGGYTF.

The V and J genes are TRBV2 and TRBJ2-6; D gene uncertain. CDR3 length: 16 amino acids. V lost 1 base, J lost 0 bases, and 7 bases lay in between. In germline, CDR1 is SNHLY, CDR2 FYNNEI. The CDR3 DNA sequence: TGTGCCAGCAGTGAAGGTCACAGCTCTGGGGCCAACGTCCTGACTTTC. Protein: CASSEGHSSGANVLTF.

The chain links TRBV19 to TRBJ2-2; the match to TRBD1 covers 8 bases. With 5 bases clipped from V and 2 bases from J, the junction kept 13 bases outside the gene matches. The CDR3 is 18 residues long. Germline CDR1 and CDR2: LNHDA and SQIVND (reference sequence). CDR3 nucleotide sequence: TGTGCCAGTAGTCCGCGGACAGGGCGATTTCCAAACACCGGGGAGCTGTTTTTT. It yields the protein CASSPRTGRFPNTGELFF.

This clone was observed a handful of times. The chain is built from TRBV11-3 and TRBJ2-7; a weak D match, TRBD2 (6 bases). CDR1 is SGHNT, CDR2 YENEEA, per germline. V gave up 5 bases and J gave up 4 bases, with 15 bases separating them. The CDR3 sequence is 14 residues long. DNA of the CDR3: TGTGCCAGCAGCCCGCGCGGGGTGAGTTACGAGCAGTACTTC. Residues: CASSPRGVSYEQYF.

This chain links TRBV28 with TRBJ1-4; D may be TRBD1 (5 bases). The CDR3 spans 16 residues. The V gene lost 5 bases and the J gene lost 7 bases, with 20 bases spanning the gap. CDR1 and CDR2 (germline): MDHEN, SYDVKM. CDR3 coding DNA: TGTGCCAGCAGTCGACGGCCTGGGGGGGGAGTTGAAAAACTGTTTTTT. Residues: CASSRRPGGGVEKLFF. Together with reference TRBV28 and TRBJ1-4, the CDR3 gives the full variable domain: DVKVTQSSRYLVKRTGEKVFLECVQDMDHENMFWYRQDPGLGLRLIYFSYDVKMKEKGDIPEGYSVSREKKERFSLILESASTNQTSMYLCASSRRPGGGVEKLFFGSGTQLSVL.

The rearrangement links TRBV7-6 to TRBJ2-3; no clear D gene. CDR1 and CDR2 (germline): SGHVS, FNYEAQ. This CDR3 is built from 13 residues. Trimming pared 4 bases from V and 0 bases from J, leaving 5 bases between. CDR3 coding DNA: TGTGCCAGCAGCTCGTCTAGCACAGATACGCAGTATTTT. Translating gives CASSSSSTDTQYF. Variable domain in full (rest from reference TRBV7-6 and TRBJ2-3): GAGVSQSPRYKVTKRGQDVALRCDPISGHVSLYWYRQALGQGPEFLTYFNYEAQQDKSGLPNDRFSAERPEGSISTLTIQRTEQRDSAMYRCASSSSSTDTQYFGPGTRLTVL.

The chain couples TRBV5-1 to TRBJ2-1, with 12 bases that match TRBD2. The CDR3 spans 14 residues. V lost 5 bases and J lost 5; bases outside the gene matches: 2. CDR1 SGHRS and CDR2 YFSETQ come from the germline V gene. CDR3 in amino acids: CASRRTSGNNEQFF. The CDR3 DNA is TGCGCCAGCAGACGGACTAGCGGGAACAATGAGCAGTTCTTC.

The rearrangement uses TRBV5-1 and TRBJ1-3; 9 positions match TRBD1. This CDR3 contains 15 residues. The V gene end was trimmed by 7 bases and the J gene end by 4 bases; junction bases not matched to a gene: 9. Germline assignment: CDR1 SGHRS and CDR2 YFSETQ. Here the CDR3 reads CASSEQGARGNTIYF. The CDR3 nucleotides are TGCGCCAGCTCGGAACAGGGGGCTCGGGGAAACACCATATATTTT.

The CDR3 bases are TGCGCCAGCAGTGATAGCGGGAGGGCCCCATCCTACAATGAGCAGTTCTTC. It yields the protein CASSDSGRAPSYNEQFF. The chain links TRBV10-1 to TRBJ2-1; 11 bases map to TRBD2. The CDR3 length is 17 residues. The V gene's germline CDR1 is WNHNN and CDR2 SYGVQD (reference sequence). V was clipped by 3 bases and J by 1 base; unmatched bases: 5.

V is TRBV12-5 and J is TRBJ1-2, with 7 bases matching TRBD1. In germline, CDR1 is LGHNT, CDR2 FRNRAP. This CDR3 comprises 12 residues. This CDR3 reads CAILRDSDGYTF. CDR3 bases: TGTGCCATCCTGCGGGACAGCGATGGCTACACCTTC.

This clone was recorded a few times. The gene calls are TRBV5-4 and TRBJ2-7; 14 positions match TRBD2. Germline V gene data show CDR1 as SGHNT and CDR2 as YYREEE (reference sequence). The CDR3 spans 17 residues. J gave up 2 bases and V 4 bases, and 8 bases lay outside the gene matches. CDR3 nucleotides: TGTGCCAGCAGCCCCCCCGGGACTAGCGGGGGTGCCTACGAGCAGTACTTC. Residues: CASSPPGTSGGAYEQYF.

This chain uses TRBV5-4 with TRBJ2-5; unclear D gene. V lost 4 bases to trimming and J lost 2 bases, with 3 bases between them. Germline V gene sequence: CDR1 SGHNT, CDR2 YYREEE (reference sequence). The CDR3 has 11 residues. CDR3 loop: CASSAQETQYF. The DNA for the CDR3 is TGTGCCAGCAGCGCGCAAGAGACCCAGTACTTC.

This rearrangement joins TRBV10-1 to TRBJ2-3, with TRBD2 matching 12 bases. Germline loops: CDR1 WNHNN, CDR2 SYGVQD (reference sequence). V shed 4 bases, J shed 5 bases, and the junction held 4 bases outside the gene matches. The CDR3 has 15 residues. DNA of the CDR3: TGCGCCAGCAGTGGGACACTAGCGGGAGGAGATACGCAGTATTTT. Translated: CASSGTLAGGDTQYF.

V and J are TRBV19 and TRBJ1-2; 9 nucleotides line up with TRBD1. J was trimmed by 2 bases and V by 8 bases; bases with no gene match: 6. Germline V gene lookup returns CDR1 LNHDA and CDR2 SQIVND (reference sequence). This CDR3 spans 14 amino acids. The chain's CDR3 is CASSLGTGNYGYTF. In DNA form, the CDR3 reads TGTGCCAGTTCCCTTGGGACAGGGAACTATGGCTACACCTTC.

The rearrangement links TRBV19 to TRBJ1-1; D call uncertain. The CDR3 length is 10 residues. Germline values: CDR1 LNHDA, CDR2 SQIVND (reference sequence). V lost 6 bases and J lost 11, with 10 bases in between. DNA of the CDR3: TGTGCCAGTAGCTCGGGAGTCGCTTTCTTT. Protein: CASSSGVAFF.

This clone occurred a few times. J is TRBJ1-6 and V is TRBV6-5; D unresolved. The V end was cut by 10 bases, the J end by 0 bases, with 13 bases between. Germline V gene sequence: CDR1 MNHEY, CDR2 SVGAGI. This CDR3 has 15 amino acids. CDR3 region: CATFPQNSYNSPLHF. Here the CDR3 DNA reads TGTGCCACATTCCCACAGAACTCCTATAATTCACCCCTCCACTTT.

The J gene is TRBJ2-3, the V gene TRBV9; no definite D call. Between the trimmed V and J ends, which lost 7 bases and 2 bases, there was a span of 11 bases. CDR1 is SGDLS, CDR2 YYNGEE, per germline. The CDR3 is made up of 13 amino acids. CDR3 residues: CASARVNTDTQYF. DNA for the CDR3: TGTGCCAGCGCACGGGTTAACACAGATACGCAGTATTTT.

The V call is TRBV5-4, the J call TRBJ1-1; no clear D. Deletions cut 5 bases from V and 6 bases from J, with 14 bases between. Germline V CDR1 and CDR2: SGHNT, YYREEE (reference sequence). The CDR3 extends over 13 amino acids. The chain's CDR3 is CASSPSGWAEAFF. The CDR3 bases are TGTGCCAGCAGTCCCTCAGGTTGGGCTGAAGCTTTCTTT.

This clone was observed a few times. V is TRBV6-1 and J is TRBJ1-6; the D is unclear. This CDR3 has 14 amino acids. Trimming left V 8 bases short and J 7 bases short, with 15 bases between. Germline V gives CDR1 MNHNS, CDR2 SASEGT. The CDR3 coding sequence is TGTGCCAGCTCAAATCAAGTAGAGAATTCACCCCTCCACTTT. As protein: CASSNQVENSPLHF.

This sequence joins TRBV6-5 and TRBJ2-4, with 8 bases fitting TRBD2. Germline V CDR1 and CDR2: MNHEY, SVGAGI. V was pared by 6 bases and J by 3 bases, with 4 bases of the junction left unmatched. This CDR3 spans 14 amino acids. The DNA for the CDR3 is TGTGCCAGCAGCTACGGGGGGGGCAAAAACATTCAGTACTTC. Amino acid sequence: CASSYGGGKNIQYF.